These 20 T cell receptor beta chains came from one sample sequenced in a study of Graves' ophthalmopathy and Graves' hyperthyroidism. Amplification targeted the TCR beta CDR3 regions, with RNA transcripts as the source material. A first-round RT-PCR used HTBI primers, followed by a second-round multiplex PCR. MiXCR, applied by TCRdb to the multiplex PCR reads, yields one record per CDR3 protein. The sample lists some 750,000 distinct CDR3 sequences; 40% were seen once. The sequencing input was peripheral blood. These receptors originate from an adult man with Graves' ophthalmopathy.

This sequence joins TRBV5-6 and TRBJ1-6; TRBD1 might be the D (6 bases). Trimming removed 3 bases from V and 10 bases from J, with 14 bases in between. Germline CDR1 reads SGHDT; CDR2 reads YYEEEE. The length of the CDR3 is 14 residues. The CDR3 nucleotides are TGTGCCAGCAGCTCCTCAGGAGGGGGGTCACCCCTCCACTTT. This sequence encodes CASSSSGGGSPLHF.

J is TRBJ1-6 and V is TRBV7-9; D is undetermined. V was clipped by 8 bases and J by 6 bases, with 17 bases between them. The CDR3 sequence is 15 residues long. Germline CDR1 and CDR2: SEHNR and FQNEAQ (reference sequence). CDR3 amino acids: CASGPRDLVNSPLHF. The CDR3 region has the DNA TGTGCCAGCGGGCCCCGAGATTTAGTTAATTCACCCCTCCACTTT.

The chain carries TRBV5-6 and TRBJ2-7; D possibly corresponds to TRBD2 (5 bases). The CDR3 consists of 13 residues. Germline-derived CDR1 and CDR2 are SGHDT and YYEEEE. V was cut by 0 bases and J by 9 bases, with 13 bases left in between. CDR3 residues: CASSLVATRGQYF. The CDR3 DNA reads TGTGCCAGCAGCTTGGTTGCGACTCGGGGGCAGTACTTC.

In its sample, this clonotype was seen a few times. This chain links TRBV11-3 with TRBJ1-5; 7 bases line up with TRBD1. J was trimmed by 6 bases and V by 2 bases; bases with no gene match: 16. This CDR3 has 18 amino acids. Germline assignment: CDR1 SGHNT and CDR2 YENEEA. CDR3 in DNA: TGTGCCAGCAGCTTATCTCTTCGGAGGCAGGGGGAGAGTCAGCCCCAGCATTTT. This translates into CASSLSLRRQGESQPQHF.

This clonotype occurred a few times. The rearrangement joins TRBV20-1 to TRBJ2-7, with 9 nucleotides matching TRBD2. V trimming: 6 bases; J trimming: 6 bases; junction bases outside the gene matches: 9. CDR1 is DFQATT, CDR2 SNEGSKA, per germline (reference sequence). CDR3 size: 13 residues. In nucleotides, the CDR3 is TGCAGTGCCTTTAGCGGGGGACCAGGCGAGCAGTACTTC. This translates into CSAFSGGPGEQYF.

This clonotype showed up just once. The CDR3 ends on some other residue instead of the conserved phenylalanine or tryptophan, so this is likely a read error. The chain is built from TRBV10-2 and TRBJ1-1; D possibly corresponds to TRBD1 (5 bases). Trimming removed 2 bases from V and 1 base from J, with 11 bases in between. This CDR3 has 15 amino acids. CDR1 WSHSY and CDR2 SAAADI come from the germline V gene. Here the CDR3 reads CASSERPRENTEAFL. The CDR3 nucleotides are TGCGCCAGCAGTGAGAGACCCAGGGAGAACACTGAAGCTTTCCTT.

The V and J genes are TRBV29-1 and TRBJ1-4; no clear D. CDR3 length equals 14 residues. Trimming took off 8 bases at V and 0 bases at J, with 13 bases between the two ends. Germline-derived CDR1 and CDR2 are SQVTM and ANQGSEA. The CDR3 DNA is TGCAGCTTGGGCGGGGAGGCAACTAATGAAAAACTGTTTTTT. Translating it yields CSLGGEATNEKLFF.

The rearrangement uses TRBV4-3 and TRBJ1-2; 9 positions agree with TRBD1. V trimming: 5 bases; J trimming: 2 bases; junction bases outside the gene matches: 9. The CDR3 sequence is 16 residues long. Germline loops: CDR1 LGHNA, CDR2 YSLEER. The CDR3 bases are TGCGCCAGCAGCGACGGTCCCGGGACAGGGAACTATGGCTACACCTTC. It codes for CASSDGPGTGNYGYTF.

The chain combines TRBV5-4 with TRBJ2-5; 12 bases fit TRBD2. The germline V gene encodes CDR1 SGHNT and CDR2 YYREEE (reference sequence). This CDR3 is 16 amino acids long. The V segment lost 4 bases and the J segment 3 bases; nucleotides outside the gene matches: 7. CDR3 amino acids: CASSPRLAGAKETQYF. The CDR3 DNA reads TGTGCCAGCAGCCCAAGACTAGCGGGGGCAAAAGAGACCCAGTACTTC. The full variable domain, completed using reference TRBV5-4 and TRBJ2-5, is ETGVTQSPTHLIKTRGQQVTLRCSSQSGHNTVSWYQQALGQGPQFIFQYYREEENGRGNFPPRFSGLQFPNYSSELNVNALELDDSALYLCASSPRLAGAKETQYFGPGTRLLVL.

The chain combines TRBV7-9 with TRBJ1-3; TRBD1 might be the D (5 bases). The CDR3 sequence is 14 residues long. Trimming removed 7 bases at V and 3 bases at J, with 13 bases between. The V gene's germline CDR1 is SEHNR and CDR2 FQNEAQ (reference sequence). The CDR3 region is CASTLTGGGNTIYF. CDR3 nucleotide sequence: TGTGCCAGCACCCTTACCGGGGGTGGAAACACCATATATTTT.

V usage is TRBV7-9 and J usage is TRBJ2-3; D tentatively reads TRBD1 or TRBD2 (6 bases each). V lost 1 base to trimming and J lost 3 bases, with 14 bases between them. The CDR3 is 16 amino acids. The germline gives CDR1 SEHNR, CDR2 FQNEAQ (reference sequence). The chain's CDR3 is CASSLGYGGKTDTQYF. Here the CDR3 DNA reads TGTGCCAGCAGCTTAGGGTACGGGGGCAAGACAGATACGCAGTATTTT.

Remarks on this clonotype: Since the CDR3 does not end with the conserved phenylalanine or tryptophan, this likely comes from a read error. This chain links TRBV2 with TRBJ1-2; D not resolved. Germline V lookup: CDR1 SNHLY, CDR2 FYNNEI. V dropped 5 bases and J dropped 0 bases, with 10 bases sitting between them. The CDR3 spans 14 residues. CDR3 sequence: CASSTGRANYGYTL. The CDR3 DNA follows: TGTGCCAGCAGTACGGGCAGAGCTAACTATGGCTACACCCTC.

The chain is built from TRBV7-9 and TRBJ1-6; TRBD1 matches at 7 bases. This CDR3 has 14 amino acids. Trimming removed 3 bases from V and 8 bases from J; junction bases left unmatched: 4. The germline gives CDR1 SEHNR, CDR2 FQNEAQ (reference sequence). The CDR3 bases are TGTGCCAGCAGCTTTTCAGGGGGGGATTCACCCCTCCACTTT. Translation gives CASSFSGGDSPLHF.

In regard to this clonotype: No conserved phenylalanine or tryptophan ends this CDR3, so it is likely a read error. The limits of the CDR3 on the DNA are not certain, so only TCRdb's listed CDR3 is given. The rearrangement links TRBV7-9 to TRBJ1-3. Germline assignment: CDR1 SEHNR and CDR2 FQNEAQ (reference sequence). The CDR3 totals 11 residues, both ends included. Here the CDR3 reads CASRPSGAGVT.

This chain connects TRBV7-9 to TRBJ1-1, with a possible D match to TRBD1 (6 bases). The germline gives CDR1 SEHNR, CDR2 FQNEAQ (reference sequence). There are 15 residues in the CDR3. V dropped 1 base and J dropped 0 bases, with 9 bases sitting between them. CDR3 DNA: TGTGCCAGCAGCTTAGGGACAGCCTTGAACACTGAAGCTTTCTTT. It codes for CASSLGTALNTEAFF.

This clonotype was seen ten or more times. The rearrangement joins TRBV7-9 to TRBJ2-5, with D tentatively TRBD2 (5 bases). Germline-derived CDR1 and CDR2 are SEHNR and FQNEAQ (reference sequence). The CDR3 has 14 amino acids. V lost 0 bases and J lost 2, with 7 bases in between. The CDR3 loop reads CASSLAREQETQYF. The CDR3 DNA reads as TGTGCCAGCAGCTTAGCGAGGGAACAAGAGACCCAGTACTTC.

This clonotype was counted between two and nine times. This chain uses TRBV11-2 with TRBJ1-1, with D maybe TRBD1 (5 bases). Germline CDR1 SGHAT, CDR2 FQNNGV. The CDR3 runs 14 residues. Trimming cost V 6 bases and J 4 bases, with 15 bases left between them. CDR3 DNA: TGTGCCAGCAGGCCACCACCTGGGACCACTGAAGCTTTCTTT. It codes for CASRPPPGTTEAFF. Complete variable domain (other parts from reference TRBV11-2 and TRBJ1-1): EAGVAQSPRYKIIEKRQSVAFWCNPISGHATLYWYQQILGQGPKLLIQFQNNGVVDDSQLPKDRFSAERLKGVDSTLKIQPAKLEDSAVYLCASRPPPGTTEAFFGQGTRLTVV.

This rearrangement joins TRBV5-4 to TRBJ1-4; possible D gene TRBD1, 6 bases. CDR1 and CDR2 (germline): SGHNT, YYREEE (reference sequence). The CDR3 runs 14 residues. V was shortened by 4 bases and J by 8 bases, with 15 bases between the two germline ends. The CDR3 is CASSRPGAGEKLFF. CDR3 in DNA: TGTGCCAGCAGCCGTCCGGGGGCTGGAGAAAAACTGTTTTTT.

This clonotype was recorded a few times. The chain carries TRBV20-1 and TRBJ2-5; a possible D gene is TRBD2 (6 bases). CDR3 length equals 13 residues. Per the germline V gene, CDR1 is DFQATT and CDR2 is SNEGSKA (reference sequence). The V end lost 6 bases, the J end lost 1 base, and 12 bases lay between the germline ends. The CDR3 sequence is CSAGASAQETQYF. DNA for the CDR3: TGCAGTGCAGGTGCTAGCGCCCAAGAGACCCAGTACTTC.

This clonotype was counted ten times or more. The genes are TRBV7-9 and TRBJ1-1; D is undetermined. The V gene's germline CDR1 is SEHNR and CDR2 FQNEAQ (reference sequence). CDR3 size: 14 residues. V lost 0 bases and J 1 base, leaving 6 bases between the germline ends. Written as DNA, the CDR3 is TGTGCCAGCAGCTTAGCGGGCAAGAACACTGAAGCTTTCTTT. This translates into CASSLAGKNTEAFF.